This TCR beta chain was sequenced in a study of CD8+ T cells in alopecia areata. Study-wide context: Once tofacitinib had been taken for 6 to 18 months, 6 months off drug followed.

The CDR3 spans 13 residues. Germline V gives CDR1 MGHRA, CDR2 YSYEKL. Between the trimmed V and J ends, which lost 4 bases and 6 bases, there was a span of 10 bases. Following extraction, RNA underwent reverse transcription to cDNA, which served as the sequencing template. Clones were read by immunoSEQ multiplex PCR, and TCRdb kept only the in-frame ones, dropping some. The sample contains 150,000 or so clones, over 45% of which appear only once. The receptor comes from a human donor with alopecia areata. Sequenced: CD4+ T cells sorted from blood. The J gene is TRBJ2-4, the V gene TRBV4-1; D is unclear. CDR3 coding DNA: TGCGCCAGCAGCCCAGCAGAAGGAAACATTCAGTACTTC. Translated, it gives CASSPAEGNIQYF.